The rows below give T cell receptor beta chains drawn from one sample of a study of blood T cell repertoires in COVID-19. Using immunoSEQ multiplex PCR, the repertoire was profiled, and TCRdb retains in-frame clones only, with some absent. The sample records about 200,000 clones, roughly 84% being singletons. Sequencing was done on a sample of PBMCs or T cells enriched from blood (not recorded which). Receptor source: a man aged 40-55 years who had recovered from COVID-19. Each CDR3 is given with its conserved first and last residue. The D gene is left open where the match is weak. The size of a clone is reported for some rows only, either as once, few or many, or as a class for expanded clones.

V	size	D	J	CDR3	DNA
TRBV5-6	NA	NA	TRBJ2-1	CASSLGPNEQFF	TGTGCCAGCAGCTTGGGGCCCAATGAGCAGTTCTTC
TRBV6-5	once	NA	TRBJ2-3	CATESGTHTDTQYF	TGTGCCACCGAGAGCGGGACACACACAGATACGCAGTATTTT
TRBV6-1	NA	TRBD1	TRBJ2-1	CASAGQGINEQFF	TGTGCCAGCGCCGGACAGGGTATCAATGAGCAGTTCTTC
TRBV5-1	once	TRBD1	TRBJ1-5	CASRLGTDGNQPQHF	TGCGCCAGCAGACTCGGGACAGACGGGAATCAGCCCCAGCATTTT
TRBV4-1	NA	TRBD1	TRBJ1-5	CASSPQTGSGPQHF	TGCGCCAGCAGCCCGCAGACAGGGTCAGGGCCCCAGCATTTT
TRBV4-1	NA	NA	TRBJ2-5	CASSLVGLEKKETQYF	TGCGCCAGCAGCCTTGTGGGGCTAGAGAAGAAAGAGACCCAGTACTTC
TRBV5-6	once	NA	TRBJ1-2	CASSLREGHNYGYTF	TGTGCCAGCAGCCTACGGGAGGGGCATAACTATGGCTACACCTTC
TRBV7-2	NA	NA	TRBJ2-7	CASSLDRGNYYEQYF	TGTGCCAGCAGCTTAGATCGGGGGAATTACTACGAGCAGTACTTC
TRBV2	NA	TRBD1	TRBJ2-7	CASSETAGTADF	TGTGCCAGCAGTGAGACCGCCGGGACAGCCGACTTC
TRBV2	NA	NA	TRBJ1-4	CASRPYREPGEKLFF	TGTGCCAGCAGACCCTACAGGGAGCCGGGGGAAAAACTGTTTTTT
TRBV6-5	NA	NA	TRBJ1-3	CASINLISGNTIYF	TGTGCCAGCATTAACCTAATCTCTGGAAACACCATATATTTT
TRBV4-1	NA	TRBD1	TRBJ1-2	CASRLQGSSVANYGYTF	TGCGCCAGCAGACTACAGGGGAGCTCTGTAGCTAACTATGGCTACACCTTC
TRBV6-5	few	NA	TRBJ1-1	CASSYSKGVRGTEAFF	TGTGCCAGCAGTTACTCGAAGGGGGTACGGGGCACTGAAGCTTTCTTT
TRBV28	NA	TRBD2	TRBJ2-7	CASSYYLAGWISSYEQYF	TGTGCCAGCAGTTACTACTTAGCGGGGTGGATCAGCTCCTACGAGCAGTACTTC
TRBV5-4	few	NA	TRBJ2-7	CASSLQGPSSYEQYF	TGTGCCAGCAGCTTACAGGGCCCGAGCTCCTACGAGCAGTACTTC
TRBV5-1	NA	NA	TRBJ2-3	CASSPRGTGTDTQYF	TGCGCCAGCAGCCCCCGGGGGACAGGCACAGATACGCAGTATTTT
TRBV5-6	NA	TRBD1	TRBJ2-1	CASSFSGDRDPAEQFF	TGTGCCAGCAGCTTCTCTGGGGACAGGGATCCGGCTGAGCAGTTCTTC
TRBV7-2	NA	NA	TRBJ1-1	CASSLGILGTVNTEAFF	TGTGCCAGCAGCTTAGGAATATTAGGTACAGTGAACACTGAAGCTTTCTTT
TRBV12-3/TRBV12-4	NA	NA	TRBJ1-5	CASSGGGGQPQHF	TGTGCCAGCAGTGGGGGGGGAGGTCAGCCCCAGCATTTT
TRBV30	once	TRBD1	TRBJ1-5	CAWSTGVNQPQHF	TGTGCCTGGAGTACAGGGGTGAATCAGCCCCAGCATTTT
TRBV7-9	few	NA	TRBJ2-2	CASSSAGYSGELFF	TGTGCCAGCAGCTCCGCAGGGTATTCCGGGGAGCTGTTTTTT
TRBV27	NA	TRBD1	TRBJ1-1	CASSSPGQAKGTEAFF	TGTGCCAGCAGTTCGCCGGGACAGGCTAAAGGCACTGAAGCTTTCTTT
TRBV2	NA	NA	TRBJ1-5	CASSRPPGSNQPQHF	TGTGCCAGCAGCCGACCCCCGGGAAGCAATCAGCCCCAGCATTTT
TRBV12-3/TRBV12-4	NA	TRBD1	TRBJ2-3	CASSWTGRDTQYF	TGTGCCAGCAGTTGGACAGGGAGGGATACGCAGTATTTT
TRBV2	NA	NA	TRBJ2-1	CAGRAYNEQFF	TGTGCCGGCCGGGCCTACAATGAGCAGTTCTTC
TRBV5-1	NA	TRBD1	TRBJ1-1	CASSLFRQGNTEAFF	TGCGCCAGCAGCTTGTTCAGACAGGGCAACACTGAAGCTTTCTTT
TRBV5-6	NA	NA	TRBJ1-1	CASSQGTEAFF	TGTGCCAGCAGCCAGGGGACTGAAGCTTTCTTT
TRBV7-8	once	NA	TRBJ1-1	CASNPLEPRSTEAFF	TGTGCCAGCAACCCACTTGAGCCGAGATCCACTGAAGCTTTCTTT
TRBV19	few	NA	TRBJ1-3	CASTGIQGNTIYF	TGTGCCAGTACAGGGATCCAAGGAAACACCATATATTTT
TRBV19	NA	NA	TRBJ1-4	CASSIVREKLFF	TGTGCCAGTAGTATCGTCCGTGAAAAACTGTTTTTT
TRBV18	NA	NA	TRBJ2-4	CASSPPSINIQYF	TGTGCCAGCTCACCACCGTCTATAAACATTCAGTACTTC
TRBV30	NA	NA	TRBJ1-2	CAWRRGIGYGYTF	TGTGCCTGGAGGCGGGGGATCGGCTATGGCTACACCTTC
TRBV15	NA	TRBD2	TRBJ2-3	CATSRGAGLAGDTQYF	TGTGCCACCAGCAGGGGGGCCGGACTAGCGGGGGATACGCAGTATTTT
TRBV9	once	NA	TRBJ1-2	CASSVGHKYGYTF	TGTGCCAGCAGCGTAGGGCACAAGTATGGCTACACCTTC
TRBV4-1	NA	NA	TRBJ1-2	CASSQSIGGYTF	TGCGCCAGCAGCCAATCCATCGGTGGCTACACCTTC
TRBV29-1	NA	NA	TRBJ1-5	CSVVMTDPNQPQHF	TGCAGCGTTGTAATGACAGACCCTAATCAGCCCCAGCATTTT
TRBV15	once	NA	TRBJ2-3	CATSRGTAASTDTQYF	TGTGCCACCAGCAGAGGAACTGCGGCTAGCACAGATACGCAGTATTTT
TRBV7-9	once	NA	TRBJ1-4	CASSLMGAANEKLFF	TGTGCCAGCAGCTTAATGGGGGCGGCTAATGAAAAACTGTTTTTT
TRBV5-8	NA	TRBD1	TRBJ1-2	CASSTRDRRVWGYTF	TGTGCCAGCAGCACCCGGGACAGACGTGTGTGGGGCTACACCTTC
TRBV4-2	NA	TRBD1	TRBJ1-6	CASSQGTANSPLHF	TGTGCCAGCAGCCAGGGGACAGCGAATTCACCCCTCCACTTT
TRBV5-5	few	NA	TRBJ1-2	CASSLVGGANYGYTF	TGTGCCAGCAGCTTGGTCGGGGGAGCTAACTATGGCTACACCTTC
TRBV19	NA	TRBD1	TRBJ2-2	CASSRTGAGTGELFF	TGTGCCAGTAGTCGAACAGGGGCAGGGACCGGGGAGCTGTTTTTT
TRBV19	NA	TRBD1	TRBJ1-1	CASSDREKGVSEAFF	TGTGCCAGTAGTGACAGGGAAAAGGGGGTCTCTGAAGCTTTCTTT
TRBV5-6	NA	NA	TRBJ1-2	CASSFVDRPNYGYTF	TGTGCCAGCAGCTTCGTGGACAGACCTAACTATGGCTACACCTTC
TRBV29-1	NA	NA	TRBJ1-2	CSATSAGDTESYGYTF	TGCAGCGCCACCTCGGCGGGGGATACAGAAAGCTATGGCTACACCTTC
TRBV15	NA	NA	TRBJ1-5	CATSTPKGGPQHF	TGTGCCACCAGCACTCCAAAAGGGGGTCCCCAGCATTTT
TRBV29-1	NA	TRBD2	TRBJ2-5	CSVVGLAGASFDTQYF	TGCAGCGTTGTGGGACTAGCGGGGGCCTCTTTCGACACCCAGTACTTC
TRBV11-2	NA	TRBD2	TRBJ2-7	CASSLVRTSGGFYEQYF	TGTGCCAGCAGCTTAGTAAGGACTAGCGGGGGGTTCTACGAGCAGTACTTC
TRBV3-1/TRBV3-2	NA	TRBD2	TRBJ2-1	CASSQDTASGGAYNEQFF	TGTGCCAGCAGCCAAGATACAGCTAGCGGGGGGGCCTACAATGAGCAGTTCTTC
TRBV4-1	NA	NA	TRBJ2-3	CASSQPYRETDTQYF	TGCGCCAGCAGCCAACCTTACAGGGAGACAGATACGCAGTATTTT
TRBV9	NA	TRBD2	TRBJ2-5	CASSVRLSGGAETQYF	TGTGCCAGCAGCGTAAGACTAAGCGGGGGGGCAGAGACCCAGTACTTC
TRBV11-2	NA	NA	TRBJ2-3	CASSLDGGGPPTDTQYF	TGTGCCAGCAGCTTAGACGGCGGGGGCCCACCAACAGATACGCAGTATTTT
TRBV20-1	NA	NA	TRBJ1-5	CSASNAQGNQPQHF	TGCAGTGCTAGTAACGCGCAAGGCAATCAGCCCCAGCATTTT